This entry lists 10 T cell receptor beta chains sequenced from one sample in a study of identical twins. Via MiXCR, TCRdb re-called the 5' RACE reads, giving one row per CDR3 protein. Of some 1,700,000 distinct CDR3 sequences listed, about 31% were seen once; the top ten hold over 0.25%. Material for sequencing was cord blood. The receptors stem from a newborn girl in good health.

CDR3 amino acids: CASSRTHLAKNIQYF. Written as DNA, the CDR3 is TGTGCCAGCAGCCGGACGCACCTAGCCAAAAACATTCAGTACTTC. The chain employs TRBV28 and TRBJ2-4, with D unresolved. This CDR3 is 15 amino acids long. Germline V gene lookup returns CDR1 MDHEN and CDR2 SYDVKM. Trimming removed 6 bases from V and 0 bases from J, with 12 bases in between.

This clonotype was detected only a few times. The chain combines TRBV20-1 with TRBJ2-1; possibly TRBD1 or TRBD2 for D (5 bases each). V was clipped by 4 bases and J by 7 bases, with 11 bases between them. The CDR3 is made up of 12 amino acids. Germline values: CDR1 DFQATT, CDR2 SNEGSKA (reference sequence). In DNA, the CDR3 is TGCAGTGCTACCGGGACCAGTAATGAGCAGTTCTTC. Residues: CSATGTSNEQFF.

This clonotype showed up just a few times. The chain combines TRBV28 with TRBJ2-7; D possibly corresponds to TRBD1 (5 bases). V lost 4 bases to trimming and J lost 4 bases, with 8 bases between them. This CDR3 is 12 amino acids long. CDR1 is MDHEN, CDR2 SYDVKM, per germline. CDR3 sequence (DNA): TGTGCCAGCAGTTACCGACAGTACGAGCAGTACTTC. This codes for CASSYRQYEQYF.

The chain is built from TRBV7-2 and TRBJ2-7, with 7 bases lining up with TRBD1. The junction had 4 bases not matched to a gene; V was cut back by 1 base and J by 4 bases. CDR3 length: 14 amino acids. CDR1 is SGHTA and CDR2 is FQGNSA in the germline V gene. CDR3 nucleotides: TGTGCCAGCAGCTTAGGGGGACAGCAGTACGAGCAGTACTTC. Translated, it gives CASSLGGQQYEQYF.

The chain is built from TRBV5-1 and TRBJ1-1, with a tentative D call TRBD1 (5 bases). The V end lost 4 bases, the J end lost 2 bases, and 12 bases lay between the germline ends. The CDR3 is made up of 14 amino acids. Per the germline V gene, CDR1 is SGHRS and CDR2 is YFSETQ. In nucleotides, the CDR3 is TGCGCCAGCAGCATGGGACCGGATAACACTGAAGCTTTCTTT. As protein: CASSMGPDNTEAFF.

This clonotype was recorded a few times. This rearrangement joins TRBV6-6 to TRBJ2-5, with D perhaps matching TRBD1 (6 bases). Deletions cut 5 bases from V and 5 bases from J, with 18 bases between. The V gene's germline CDR1 is MNHNY and CDR2 SVGAGI (reference sequence). This CDR3 spans 15 amino acids. The CDR3 DNA reads as TGTGCCAGCAGTATAACCACACAGGGTAGGGAGACCCAGTACTTC. The encoded protein is CASSITTQGRETQYF.

A note on this clonotype: This may stem from a read error, because a much larger clone lies one nucleotide away. The CDR3 region has the DNA TGTGCCATCAGTTCCTTGATGCAGGGCTGCACCTTC. Translating gives CAISSLMQGCTF. The rearrangement uses TRBV10-3 and TRBJ1-2; D may be TRBD1 (5 bases). CDR1 is ENHRY, CDR2 SYGVKD, per germline. The CDR3 is 12 amino acids.

As regards this clonotype: At one of its ends the junction is not consistent with the germline gene, which may arise from a read error. This rearrangement joins TRBV7-2 to TRBJ2-3, with D hard to call. The CDR3 totals 13 residues. Germline V gives CDR1 SGHTA, CDR2 FQGNSA. Here the CDR3 reads CASSLDYTDTRYF. The CDR3, as DNA: TGTGCCAGCAGCTTAGACTACACAGATACGCGGTATTTT.

Worth noting for this clonotype: The junction does not match germline at one end; this may be a read error. This chain joins TRBV4-1 and TRBJ1-1, with D possibly matching TRBD1 (6 bases). This CDR3 is built from 16 residues. In germline, CDR1 is MGHRA, CDR2 YSYEKL. The CDR3 DNA sequence: TGCGCCAGCAGCCAAGCGGGGGGACACCTGAACACTGGAGCTTTCTTT. Translated: CASSQAGGHLNTGAFF.

The V and J genes are TRBV12-3 or TRBV12-4 and TRBJ1-6, with 10 bases identical to TRBD1. The J segment lost 3 bases and the V segment lost 5 bases, leaving 4 bases of the junction unmatched. The CDR3 sequence is 16 residues long. CDR3 sequence: CASSPGDRGYNSPLHF. CDR3 bases: TGTGCCAGCAGTCCGGGGGACAGGGGCTATAATTCACCCCTCCACTTT.